This passage covers 12 T cell receptor beta chains from one sample sequenced in a study of cytomegalovirus exposure and HLA in healthy donors. PCR primers comprised 60 Vbeta and 13 Jbeta primers. Sequenced by immunoSEQ multiplex PCR; TCRdb stores in-frame clones only, minus some. The table records roughly 120,000 clones, more than 80% of them present only once. The specimen was PBMCs. The receptors originated from a man aged 30-40 years in good health and CMV-seronegative.

This chain links TRBV5-4 with TRBJ2-5, with D possibly TRBD1 on 6 matching bases. Germline loops: CDR1 SGHNT, CDR2 YYREEE (reference sequence). Between the trimmed V and J ends, which lost 4 bases and 5 bases, there was a span of 18 bases. The CDR3 is 15 residues long. CDR3 protein: CASSQGSDSWETQYF. The CDR3 region has the DNA TGTGCCAGCAGCCAAGGCTCGGACAGTTGGGAGACCCAGTACTTC. The full variable domain, rest sourced from reference TRBV5-4 and TRBJ2-5, is ETGVTQSPTHLIKTRGQQVTLRCSSQSGHNTVSWYQQALGQGPQFIFQYYREEENGRGNFPPRFSGLQFPNYSSELNVNALELDDSALYLCASSQGSDSWETQYFGPGTRLLVL.

A single count supports this clone. This chain uses TRBV2 with TRBJ2-7; 8 nucleotides line up with TRBD1. Germline V gene lookup returns CDR1 SNHLY and CDR2 FYNNEI. The CDR3 loop spans 13 amino acids. Trimming removed 11 bases from V and 0 bases from J; junction bases left unmatched: 6. CDR3 amino acids: CAHRGTGSYEQYF. CDR3 DNA: TGTGCCCACAGGGGGACAGGCTCCTACGAGCAGTACTTC. The full variable domain, with the rest looked up from reference TRBV2 and TRBJ2-7, is EPEVTQTPSHQVTQMGQEVILRCVPISNHLYFYWYRQILGQKVEFLVSFYNNEISEKSEIFDDQFSVERPDGSNFTLKIRSTKLEDSAMYFCAHRGTGSYEQYFGPGTRLTVT.

This chain uses TRBV28 with TRBJ1-2; no definite D call. V lost 2 bases, J lost 0 bases, and 10 bases lay in between. Germline values: CDR1 MDHEN, CDR2 SYDVKM. The CDR3 has 15 amino acids. CDR3 nucleotides: TGTGCCAGCAGTTTAGGCATGTCAGCTAACTATGGCTACACCTTC. Its translation is CASSLGMSANYGYTF.

This clone was counted once. J is TRBJ1-1 and V is TRBV21-1. TRBV21-1 counts as a pseudogene. The CDR3 has 16 residues. CDR3 in DNA: TGTGCCAGCAGCACATTGTCAGAGCTAGTGAACCCTGAAGCTTTCTTT. Translated: CASSTLSELVNPEAFF.

This clone was counted a single time. The chain links TRBV7-9 to TRBJ2-1, with TRBD2 as a possible D gene (5 bases). The CDR3 totals 13 residues. Germline V gene lookup returns CDR1 SEHNR and CDR2 FQNEAQ (reference sequence). Between the trimmed V and J ends, which lost 3 bases and 7 bases, there was a span of 10 bases. The CDR3 reads CASSFTSSNEQFF. CDR3 DNA sequence: TGTGCCAGCAGCTTCACTAGTTCTAATGAGCAGTTCTTC. Complete variable domain (other parts from reference TRBV7-9 and TRBJ2-1): DTGVSQNPRHKITKRGQNVTFRCDPISEHNRLYWYRQTLGQGPEFLTYFQNEAQLEKSRLLSDRFSAERPKGSFSTLEIQRTEQGDSAMYLCASSFTSSNEQFFGPGTRLTVL.

This clone has more than one count but fewer than ten. V gene TRBV29-1 combines with J gene TRBJ1-1; 7 bases map to TRBD1. The V and J ends lost 2 bases and 4 bases, in that order; junction bases with no gene match: 1. This CDR3 is built from 12 residues. The germline CDR1 and CDR2 sequences are SQVTM and ANQGSEA. In DNA, the CDR3 is TGCAGCGTTGAACCAGGGGGCACTGAAGCTTTCTTT. This encodes CSVEPGGTEAFF.

The V gene is TRBV7-2, the J gene TRBJ2-1, with 8 bases aligning to TRBD1. This CDR3 region has 15 residues. In germline, CDR1 is SGHTA, CDR2 FQGNSA. J lost 3 bases, V lost 5 bases, and 6 bases had no gene match. DNA for the CDR3: TGTGCCAGCAGCCCCCTGGGACAGGACTACAATGAGCAGTTCTTC. It is translated as CASSPLGQDYNEQFF.

The chain employs TRBV5-1 and TRBJ2-7, with 7 bases fitting TRBD1. Unmatched junction bases numbered 2, after V lost 5 bases and J lost 0 bases. The length of the CDR3 is 13 residues. Germline V gene sequence: CDR1 SGHRS, CDR2 YFSETQ. CDR3 in amino acids: CASRGDSSYEQYF. In DNA, the CDR3 is TGCGCCAGCAGGGGGGACAGCTCCTACGAGCAGTACTTC.

The rearrangement joins TRBV5-1 to TRBJ2-3, with 8 bases lining up with TRBD2. CDR3 length: 12 residues. The germline gives CDR1 SGHRS, CDR2 YFSETQ. V trimming: 0 bases; J trimming: 13 bases; junction bases outside the gene matches: 4. In DNA, the CDR3 is TGCGCCAGCAGCTTGGACGGGAGGGCGGAGTATTTT. Its protein product is CASSLDGRAEYF.

The gene calls are TRBV11-2 and TRBJ2-7; tentatively, D is TRBD2 (5 bases). The V gene's germline CDR1 is SGHAT and CDR2 FQNNGV. V was pared by 5 bases and J by 5 bases, with 19 bases between. The CDR3 totals 15 residues. The DNA for the CDR3 is TGTGCCAGCAGCCCTCCCTTCGGCGGGCGAGACGAGCAGTACTTC. It is translated as CASSPPFGGRDEQYF.

V usage is TRBV7-2 and J usage is TRBJ1-1; D not certain. The germline V gene encodes CDR1 SGHTA and CDR2 FQGNSA. The CDR3 consists of 13 residues. The V end was cut by 5 bases, the J end by 7 bases, with 14 bases between. CDR3 nucleotides: TGTGCCAGCAGCCCCAGGACGGAGGGTGAAGCTTTCTTT. It encodes CASSPRTEGEAFF.

V and J are TRBV10-3 and TRBJ2-3, with 8 bases identical to TRBD2. The junction had 6 bases not matched to a gene; V was cut back by 9 bases and J by 1 base. This CDR3 has 14 residues. Germline V lookup: CDR1 ENHRY, CDR2 SYGVKD. In nucleotides, the CDR3 is TGTGCCATGACAGCGGGAGCAGGCACAGATACGCAGTATTTT. This translates into CAMTAGAGTDTQYF.